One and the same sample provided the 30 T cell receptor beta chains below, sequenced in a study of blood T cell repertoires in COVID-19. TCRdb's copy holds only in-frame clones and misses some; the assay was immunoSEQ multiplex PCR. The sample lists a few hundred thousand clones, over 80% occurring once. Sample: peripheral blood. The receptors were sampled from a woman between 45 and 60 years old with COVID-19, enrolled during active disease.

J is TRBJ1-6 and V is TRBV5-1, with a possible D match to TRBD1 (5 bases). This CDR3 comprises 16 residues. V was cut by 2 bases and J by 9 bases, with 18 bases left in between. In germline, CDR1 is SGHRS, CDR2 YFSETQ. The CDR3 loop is CASSLGIGGGGSPLHF. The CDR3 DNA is TGCGCCAGCAGCTTAGGTATCGGAGGCGGGGGTTCACCCCTCCACTTT. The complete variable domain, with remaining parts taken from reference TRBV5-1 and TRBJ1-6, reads KAGVTQTPRYLIKTRGQQVTLSCSPISGHRSVSWYQQTPGQGLQFLFEYFSETQRNKGNFPGRFSGRQFSNSRSEMNVSTLELGDSALYLCASSLGIGGGGSPLHFGNGTRLTVT.

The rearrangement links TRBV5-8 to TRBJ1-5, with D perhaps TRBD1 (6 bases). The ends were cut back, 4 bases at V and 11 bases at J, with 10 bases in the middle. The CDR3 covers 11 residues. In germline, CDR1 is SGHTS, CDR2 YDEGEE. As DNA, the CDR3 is TGTGCCAGCAGCGCGACAGGATCCCAGCATTTT. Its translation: CASSATGSQHF.

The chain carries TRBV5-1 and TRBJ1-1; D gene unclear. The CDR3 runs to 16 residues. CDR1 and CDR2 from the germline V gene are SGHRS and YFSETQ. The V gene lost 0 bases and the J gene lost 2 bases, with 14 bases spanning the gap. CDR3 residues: CASSLASWALNTEAFF. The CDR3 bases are TGCGCCAGCAGCTTGGCAAGTTGGGCCCTAAACACTGAAGCTTTCTTT. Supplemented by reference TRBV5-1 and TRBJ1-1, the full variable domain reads KAGVTQTPRYLIKTRGQQVTLSCSPISGHRSVSWYQQTPGQGLQFLFEYFSETQRNKGNFPGRFSGRQFSNSRSEMNVSTLELGDSALYLCASSLASWALNTEAFFGQGTRLTVV.

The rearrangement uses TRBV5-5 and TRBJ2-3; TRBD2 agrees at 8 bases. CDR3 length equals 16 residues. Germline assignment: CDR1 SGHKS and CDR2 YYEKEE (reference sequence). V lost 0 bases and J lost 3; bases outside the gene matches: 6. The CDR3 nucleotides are TGTGCCAGCAGCTTGGTTCCGGGAGGGCCGACAGATACGCAGTATTTT. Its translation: CASSLVPGGPTDTQYF. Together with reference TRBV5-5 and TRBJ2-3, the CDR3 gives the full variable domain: DAGVTQSPTHLIKTRGQQVTLRCSPISGHKSVSWYQQVLGQGPQFIFQYYEKEERGRGNFPDRFSARQFPNYSSELNVNALLLGDSALYLCASSLVPGGPTDTQYFGPGTRLTVL.

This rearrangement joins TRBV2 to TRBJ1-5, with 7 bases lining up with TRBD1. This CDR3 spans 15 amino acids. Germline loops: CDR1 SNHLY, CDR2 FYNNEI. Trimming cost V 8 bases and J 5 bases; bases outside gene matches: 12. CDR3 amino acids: CASGQEVGADQPQHF. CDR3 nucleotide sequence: TGTGCCAGCGGACAGGAGGTCGGCGCGGATCAGCCCCAGCATTTT.

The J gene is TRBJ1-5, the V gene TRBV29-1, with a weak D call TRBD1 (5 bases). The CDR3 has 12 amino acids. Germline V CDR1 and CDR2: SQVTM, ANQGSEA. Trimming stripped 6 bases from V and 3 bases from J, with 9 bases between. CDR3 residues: CSVGGVNQPQHF. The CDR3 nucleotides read TGCAGCGTCGGGGGGGTCAATCAGCCCCAGCATTTT.

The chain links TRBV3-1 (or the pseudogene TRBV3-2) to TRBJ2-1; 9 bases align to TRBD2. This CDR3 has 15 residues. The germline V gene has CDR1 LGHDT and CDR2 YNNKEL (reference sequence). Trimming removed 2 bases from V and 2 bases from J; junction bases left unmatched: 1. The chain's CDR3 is CASSQLAGPYNEQFF. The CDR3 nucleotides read TGTGCCAGCAGCCAACTAGCGGGACCCTACAATGAGCAGTTCTTC.

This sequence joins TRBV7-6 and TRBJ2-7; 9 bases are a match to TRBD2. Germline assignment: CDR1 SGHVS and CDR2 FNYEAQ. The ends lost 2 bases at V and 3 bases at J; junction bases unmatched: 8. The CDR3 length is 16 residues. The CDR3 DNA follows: TGTGCCAGCAGCTTAAATGGGGCGGGAGGGTACTACGAGCAGTACTTC. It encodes CASSLNGAGGYYEQYF.

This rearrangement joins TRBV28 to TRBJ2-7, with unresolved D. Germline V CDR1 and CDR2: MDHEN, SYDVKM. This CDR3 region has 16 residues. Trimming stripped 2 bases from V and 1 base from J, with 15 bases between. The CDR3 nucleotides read TGTGCCAGCAGTTTAAATTCTTGGTCCAGGTCCTACGAGCAGTACTTC. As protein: CASSLNSWSRSYEQYF.

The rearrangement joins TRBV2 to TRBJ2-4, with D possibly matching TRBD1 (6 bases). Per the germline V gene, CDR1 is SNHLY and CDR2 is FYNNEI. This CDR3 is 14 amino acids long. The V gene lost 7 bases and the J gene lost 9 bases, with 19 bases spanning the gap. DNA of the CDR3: TGTGCCAGCACCGGAAGGACAGTAGGGATCATTCAGTACTTC. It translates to CASTGRTVGIIQYF.

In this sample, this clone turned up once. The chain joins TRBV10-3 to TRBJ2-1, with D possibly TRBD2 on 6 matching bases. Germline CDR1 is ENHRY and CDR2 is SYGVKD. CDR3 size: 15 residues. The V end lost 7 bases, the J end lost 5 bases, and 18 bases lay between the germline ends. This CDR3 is CAINSWEAPHNEQFF. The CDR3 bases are TGTGCCATCAATTCTTGGGAGGCTCCCCACAATGAGCAGTTCTTC.

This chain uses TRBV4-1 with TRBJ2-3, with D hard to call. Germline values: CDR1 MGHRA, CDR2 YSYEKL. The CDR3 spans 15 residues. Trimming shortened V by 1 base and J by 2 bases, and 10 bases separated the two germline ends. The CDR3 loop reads CASSQVITATDTQYF. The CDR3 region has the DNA TGCGCCAGCAGCCAAGTCATTACAGCCACAGATACGCAGTATTTT.

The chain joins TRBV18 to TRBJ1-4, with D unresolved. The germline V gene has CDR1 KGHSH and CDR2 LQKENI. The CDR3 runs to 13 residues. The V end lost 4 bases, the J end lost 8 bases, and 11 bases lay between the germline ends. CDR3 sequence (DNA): TGTGCCAGCTCACGGCAGGTACGGGAAAAACTGTTTTTT. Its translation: CASSRQVREKLFF.

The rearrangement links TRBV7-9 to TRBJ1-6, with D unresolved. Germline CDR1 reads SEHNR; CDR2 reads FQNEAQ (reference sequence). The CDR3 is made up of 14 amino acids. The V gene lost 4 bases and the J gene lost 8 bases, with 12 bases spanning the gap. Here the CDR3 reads CASSSGANYSPLHF. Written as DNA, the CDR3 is TGTGCCAGCAGCTCCGGAGCAAACTATTCACCCCTCCACTTT.

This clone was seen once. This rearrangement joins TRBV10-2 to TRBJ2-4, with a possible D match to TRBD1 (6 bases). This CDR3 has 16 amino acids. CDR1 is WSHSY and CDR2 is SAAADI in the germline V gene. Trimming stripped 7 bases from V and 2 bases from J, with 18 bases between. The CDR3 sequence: CASTRLDWGPKNIQYF. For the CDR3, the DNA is TGCGCCAGCACAAGACTGGACTGGGGGCCCAAAAACATTCAGTACTTC.

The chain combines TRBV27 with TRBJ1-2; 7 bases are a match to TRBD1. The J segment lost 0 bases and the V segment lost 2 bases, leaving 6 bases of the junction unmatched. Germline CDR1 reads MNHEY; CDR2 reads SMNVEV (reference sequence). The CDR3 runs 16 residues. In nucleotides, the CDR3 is TGTGCCAGCAGTTTAAACAGGGGCCAGTCTAACTATGGCTACACCTTC. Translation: CASSLNRGQSNYGYTF.

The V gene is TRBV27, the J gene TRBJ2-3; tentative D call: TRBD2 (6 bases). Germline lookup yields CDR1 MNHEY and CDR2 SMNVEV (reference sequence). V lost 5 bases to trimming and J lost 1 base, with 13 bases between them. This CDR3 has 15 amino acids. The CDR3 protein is CASSLRGMGTDTQYF. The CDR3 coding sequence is TGTGCCAGCAGTCTCCGGGGGATGGGCACAGATACGCAGTATTTT.

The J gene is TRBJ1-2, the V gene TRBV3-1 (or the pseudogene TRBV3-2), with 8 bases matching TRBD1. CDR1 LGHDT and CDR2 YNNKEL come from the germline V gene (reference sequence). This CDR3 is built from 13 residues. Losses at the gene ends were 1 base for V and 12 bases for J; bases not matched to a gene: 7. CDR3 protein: CASSQGQGLDHTF. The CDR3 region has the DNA TGTGCCAGCAGCCAAGGACAGGGGTTGGACCACACCTTC.

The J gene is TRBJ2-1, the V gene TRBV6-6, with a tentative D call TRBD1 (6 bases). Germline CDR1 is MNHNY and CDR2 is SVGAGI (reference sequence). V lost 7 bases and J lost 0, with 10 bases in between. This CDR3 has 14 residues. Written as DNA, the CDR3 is TGTGCCAGCACCCCAGGGGACTCCTACAATGAGCAGTTCTTC. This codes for CASTPGDSYNEQFF.

The chain's CDR3 is CASSLGQGVGGYTF. The DNA of the CDR3 is TGTGCCAGCAGCTTGGGACAGGGGGTGGGTGGCTACACCTTC. V gene TRBV7-2 combines with J gene TRBJ1-2; 11 bases align to TRBD1. Germline V gives CDR1 SGHTA, CDR2 FQGNSA. V shed 3 bases and J 7 bases; nucleotides not matched to a gene: 4. The CDR3 sequence is 14 residues long.

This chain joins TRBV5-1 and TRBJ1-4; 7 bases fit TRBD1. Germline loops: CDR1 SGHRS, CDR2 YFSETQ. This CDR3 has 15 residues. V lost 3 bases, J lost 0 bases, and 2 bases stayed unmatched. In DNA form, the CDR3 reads TGCGCCAGCAGCTGGGGGACAGCAACTAATGAAAAACTGTTTTTT. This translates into CASSWGTATNEKLFF.

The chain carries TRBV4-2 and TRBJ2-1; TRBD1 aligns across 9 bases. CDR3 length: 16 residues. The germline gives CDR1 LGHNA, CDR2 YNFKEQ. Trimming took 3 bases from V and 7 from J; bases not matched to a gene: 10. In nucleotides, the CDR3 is TGTGCCAGCAGCCAGGGACCGGGACAGGGCGATAATGAGCAGTTCTTC. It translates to CASSQGPGQGDNEQFF.

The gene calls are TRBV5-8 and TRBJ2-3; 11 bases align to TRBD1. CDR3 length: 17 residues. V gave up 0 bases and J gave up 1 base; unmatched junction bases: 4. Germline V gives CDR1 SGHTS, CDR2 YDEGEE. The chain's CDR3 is CASSLDWTGGGTDTQYF. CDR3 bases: TGTGCCAGCAGCTTGGATTGGACAGGGGGCGGCACAGATACGCAGTATTTT. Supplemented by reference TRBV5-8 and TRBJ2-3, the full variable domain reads EAGVTQSPTHLIKTRGQQATLRCSPISGHTSVYWYQQALGLGLQFLLWYDEGEERNRGNFPPRFSGRQFPNYSSELNVNALELEDSALYLCASSLDWTGGGTDTQYFGPGTRLTVL.

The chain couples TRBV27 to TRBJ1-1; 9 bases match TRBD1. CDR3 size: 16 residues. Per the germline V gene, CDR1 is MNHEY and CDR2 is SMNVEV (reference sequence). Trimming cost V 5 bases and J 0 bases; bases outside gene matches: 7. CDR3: CASSQPGTGMNTEAFF. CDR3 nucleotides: TGTGCCAGCAGTCAACCCGGGACAGGGATGAACACTGAAGCTTTCTTT.

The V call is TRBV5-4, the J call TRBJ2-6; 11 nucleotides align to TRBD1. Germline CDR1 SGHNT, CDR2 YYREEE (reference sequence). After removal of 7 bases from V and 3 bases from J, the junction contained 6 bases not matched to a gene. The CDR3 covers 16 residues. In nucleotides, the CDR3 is TGTGCCAGCGGGGACAGGGGGAGTGGTGGGGCCAACGTCCTGACTTTC. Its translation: CASGDRGSGGANVLTF.

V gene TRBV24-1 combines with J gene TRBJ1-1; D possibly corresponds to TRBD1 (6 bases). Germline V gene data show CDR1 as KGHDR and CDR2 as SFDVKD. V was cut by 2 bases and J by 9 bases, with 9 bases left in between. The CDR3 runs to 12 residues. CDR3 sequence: CATSDWDTKAFF. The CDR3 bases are TGTGCCACCAGTGATTGGGACACAAAAGCTTTCTTT.

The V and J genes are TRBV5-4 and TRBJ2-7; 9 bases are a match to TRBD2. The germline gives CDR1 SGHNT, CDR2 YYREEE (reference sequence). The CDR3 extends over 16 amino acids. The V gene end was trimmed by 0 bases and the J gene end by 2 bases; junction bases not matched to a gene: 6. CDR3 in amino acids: CASSLDSSGRTYEQYF. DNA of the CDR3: TGTGCCAGCAGCTTGGACAGTAGCGGGAGAACCTACGAGCAGTACTTC.

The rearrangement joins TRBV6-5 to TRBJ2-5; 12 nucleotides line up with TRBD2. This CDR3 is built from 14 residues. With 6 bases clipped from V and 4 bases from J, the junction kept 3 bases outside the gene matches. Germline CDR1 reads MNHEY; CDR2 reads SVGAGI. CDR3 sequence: CASRMGLAGETQYF. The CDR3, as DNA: TGTGCCAGCAGGATGGGACTAGCGGGAGAGACCCAGTACTTC.

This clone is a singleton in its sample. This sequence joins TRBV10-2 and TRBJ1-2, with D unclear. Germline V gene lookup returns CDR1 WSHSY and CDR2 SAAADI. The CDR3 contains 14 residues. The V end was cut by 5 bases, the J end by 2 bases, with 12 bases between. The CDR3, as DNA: TGCGCCAGCAGTCTCAGTATGAACAACTATGGCTACACCTTC. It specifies CASSLSMNNYGYTF.

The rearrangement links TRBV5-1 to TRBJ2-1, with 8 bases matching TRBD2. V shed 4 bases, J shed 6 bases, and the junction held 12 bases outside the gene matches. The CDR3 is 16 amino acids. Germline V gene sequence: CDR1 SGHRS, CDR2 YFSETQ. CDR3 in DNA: TGCGCCAGCAGCCTGGGGTCCAGCGGGAGCATCAATGAGCAGTTCTTC. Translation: CASSLGSSGSINEQFF.